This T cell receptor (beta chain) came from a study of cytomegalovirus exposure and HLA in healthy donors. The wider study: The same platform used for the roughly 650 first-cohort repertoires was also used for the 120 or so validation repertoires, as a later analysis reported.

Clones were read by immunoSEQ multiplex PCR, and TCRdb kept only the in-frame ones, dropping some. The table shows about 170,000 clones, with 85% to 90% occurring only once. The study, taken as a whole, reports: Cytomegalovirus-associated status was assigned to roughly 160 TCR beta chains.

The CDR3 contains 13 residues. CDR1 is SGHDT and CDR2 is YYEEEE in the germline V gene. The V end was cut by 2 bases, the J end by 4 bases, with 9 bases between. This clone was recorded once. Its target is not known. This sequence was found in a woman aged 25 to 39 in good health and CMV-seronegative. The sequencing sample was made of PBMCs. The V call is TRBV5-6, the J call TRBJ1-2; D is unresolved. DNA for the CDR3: TGTGCCAGCAGCTTCGGCCAGGTCTATGGCTACACCTTC. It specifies CASSFGQVYGYTF.